This TCR beta chain was identified in a study of blood T cell repertoires in COVID-19. Whole-study context: Sites in the United States, Italy and Spain provided acute and convalescent COVID-19 samples. The cDNA or gDNA used as material had been derived from T cells, B-cell-depleted T cells, or PBMCs.

This clone appeared once. Authors' methods: Amplification with reference gene primers provided the estimates of nucleated cell counts. Assay used: immunoSEQ multiplex PCR; TCRdb lists only in-frame clones, some missing. V, J and clone size are those of that table, while D and trimming were read from the DNA. Of under 250,000 clones detected, approximately 83% appear once; the ten largest clones hold under 30%. Germline V CDR1 and CDR2: MRHNA, SNTAGT. V gave up 0 bases and J gave up 3 bases; unmatched junction bases: 5. The CDR3 loop spans 15 amino acids. Sequencing was carried out using peripheral blood. The origin of this receptor is a man in his forties with acute or convalescent COVID-19. The chain uses TRBV6-4 and TRBJ2-7, with TRBD2 matching 7 bases. CDR3 coding DNA: TGTGCCAGCAGTGACTCCCAGACTAGCAGCTACGAGCAGTACTTC. It specifies CASSDSQTSSYEQYF.